The next 4 T cell receptor beta chains were all read from a single sample in a study of blood T cell repertoires in COVID-19. Using immunoSEQ multiplex PCR, the repertoire was profiled, and TCRdb retains in-frame clones only, with some absent. Among about 66,000 clones listed, roughly 90% were seen once. The sample comprised peripheral blood. The receptors here all came from a man aged 55-75 years with acute or convalescent COVID-19.

V gene TRBV5-4 combines with J gene TRBJ2-7; 7 nucleotides agree with TRBD1. The germline CDR1 and CDR2 sequences are SGHNT and YYREEE (reference sequence). V dropped 2 bases and J dropped 2; count of bases not matched to a gene: 4. CDR3 length: 14 amino acids. Here the CDR3 reads CASSFRGRPYEQYF. DNA for the CDR3: TGTGCCAGCAGCTTCAGGGGGAGACCCTACGAGCAGTACTTC.

The gene calls are TRBV7-3 and TRBJ1-1, with D perhaps TRBD1 (6 bases). CDR3 length: 14 residues. Trimming shortened V by 3 bases and J by 2 bases, and 10 bases separated the two germline ends. CDR1 and CDR2 from the germline V gene are SGHTA and FQGTGA. The CDR3 region is CASSLGQANTEAFF. The CDR3 nucleotides are TGTGCCAGCAGCTTGGGACAAGCAAACACTGAAGCTTTCTTT.

Details on this clone: The germline gene is not matched at one end of the junction; a read error may be the cause. The gene calls are TRBV19 and TRBJ1-5; D is unclear. Germline V lookup: CDR1 LNHDA, CDR2 SQIVND (reference sequence). CDR3 length: 14 amino acids. CDR3: CASSLRGYAQPQHF. The CDR3 coding sequence is TGTGCTAGTAGCCTCCGAGGGTATGCTCAGCCCCAGCATTTT.

V usage is TRBV30 and J usage is TRBJ1-6; 9 bases are shared with TRBD1. Looked up from germline, CDR1 is GTSNPN and CDR2 is SVGIG (reference sequence). The V segment lost 5 bases and the J segment 14 bases; nucleotides outside the gene matches: 13. CDR3 size: 14 residues. CDR3 sequence: CAWSTGTGRRSLHF. The CDR3 DNA reads TGTGCCTGGTCCACCGGGACAGGGAGGAGGTCCCTCCACTTT.